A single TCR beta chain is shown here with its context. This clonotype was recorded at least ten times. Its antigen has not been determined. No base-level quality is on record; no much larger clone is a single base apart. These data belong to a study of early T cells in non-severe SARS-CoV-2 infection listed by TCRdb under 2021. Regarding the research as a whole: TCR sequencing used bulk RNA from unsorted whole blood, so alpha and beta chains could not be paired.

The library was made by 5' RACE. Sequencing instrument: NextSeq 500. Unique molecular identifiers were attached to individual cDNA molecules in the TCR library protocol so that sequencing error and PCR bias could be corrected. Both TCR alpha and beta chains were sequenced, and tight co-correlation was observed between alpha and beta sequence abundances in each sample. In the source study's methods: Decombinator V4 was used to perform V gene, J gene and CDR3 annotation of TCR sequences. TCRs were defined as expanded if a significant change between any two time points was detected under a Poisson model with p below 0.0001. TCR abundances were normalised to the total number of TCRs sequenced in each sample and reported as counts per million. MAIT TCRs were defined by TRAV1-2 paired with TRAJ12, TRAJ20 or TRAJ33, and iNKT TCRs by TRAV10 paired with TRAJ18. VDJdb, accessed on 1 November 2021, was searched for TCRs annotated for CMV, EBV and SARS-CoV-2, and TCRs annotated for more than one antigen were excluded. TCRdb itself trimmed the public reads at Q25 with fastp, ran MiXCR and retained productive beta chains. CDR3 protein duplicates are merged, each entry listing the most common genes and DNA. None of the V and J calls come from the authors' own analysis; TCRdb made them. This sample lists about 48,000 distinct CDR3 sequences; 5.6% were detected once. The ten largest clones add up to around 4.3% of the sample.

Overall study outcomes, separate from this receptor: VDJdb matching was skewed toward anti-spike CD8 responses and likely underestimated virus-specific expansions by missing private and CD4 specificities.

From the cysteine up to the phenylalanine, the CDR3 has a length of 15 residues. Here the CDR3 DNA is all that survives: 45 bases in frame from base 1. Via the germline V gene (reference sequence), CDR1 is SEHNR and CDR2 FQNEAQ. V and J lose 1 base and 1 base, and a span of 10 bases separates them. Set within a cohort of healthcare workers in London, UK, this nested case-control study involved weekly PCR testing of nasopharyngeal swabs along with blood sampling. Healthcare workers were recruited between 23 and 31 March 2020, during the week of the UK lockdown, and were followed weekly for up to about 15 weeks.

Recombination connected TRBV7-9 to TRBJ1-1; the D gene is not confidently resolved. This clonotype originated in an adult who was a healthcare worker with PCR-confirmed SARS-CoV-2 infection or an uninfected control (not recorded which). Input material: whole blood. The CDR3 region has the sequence CASSLGRRANTEAFF. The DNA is TGTGCCAGCAGCTTAGGTCGAAGGGCGAACACTGAAGCTTTCTTT.